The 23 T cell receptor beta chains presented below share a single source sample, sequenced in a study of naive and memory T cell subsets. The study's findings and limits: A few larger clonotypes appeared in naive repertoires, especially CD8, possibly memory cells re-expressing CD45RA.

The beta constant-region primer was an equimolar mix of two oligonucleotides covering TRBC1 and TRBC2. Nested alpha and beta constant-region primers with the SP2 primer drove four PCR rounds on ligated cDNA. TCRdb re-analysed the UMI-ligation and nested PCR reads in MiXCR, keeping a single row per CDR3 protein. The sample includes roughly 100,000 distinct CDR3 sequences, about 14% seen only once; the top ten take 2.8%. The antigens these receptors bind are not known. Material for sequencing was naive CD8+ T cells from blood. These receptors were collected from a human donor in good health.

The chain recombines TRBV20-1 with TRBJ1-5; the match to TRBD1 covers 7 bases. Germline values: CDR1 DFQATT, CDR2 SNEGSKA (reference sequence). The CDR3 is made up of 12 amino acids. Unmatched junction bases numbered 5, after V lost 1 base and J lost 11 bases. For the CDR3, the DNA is TGCAGTGCTAGAGTGCTACAGGGGTCCCAGCATTTT. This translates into CSARVLQGSQHF.

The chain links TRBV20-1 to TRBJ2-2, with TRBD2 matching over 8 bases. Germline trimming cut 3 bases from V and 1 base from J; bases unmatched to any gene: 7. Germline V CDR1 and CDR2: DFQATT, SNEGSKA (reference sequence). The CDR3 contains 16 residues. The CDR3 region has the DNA TGCAGTGCTAGGGACGTGGGACTAGTGAACACCGGGGAGCTGTTTTTT. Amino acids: CSARDVGLVNTGELFF.

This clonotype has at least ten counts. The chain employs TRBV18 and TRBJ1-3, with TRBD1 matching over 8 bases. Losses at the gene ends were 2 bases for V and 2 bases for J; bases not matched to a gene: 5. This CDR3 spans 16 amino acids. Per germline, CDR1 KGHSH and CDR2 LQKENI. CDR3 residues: CASSPTGGSTGNTIYF. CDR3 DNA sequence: TGTGCCAGCTCACCAACAGGGGGTTCCACTGGAAACACCATATATTTT.

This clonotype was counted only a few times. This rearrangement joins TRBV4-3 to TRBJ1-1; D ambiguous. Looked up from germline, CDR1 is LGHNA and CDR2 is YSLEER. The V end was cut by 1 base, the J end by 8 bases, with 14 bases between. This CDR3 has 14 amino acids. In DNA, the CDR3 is TGCGCCAGCAGCCAAGTTGTCTTTGGGCGAGAAGCTTTCTTT. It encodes CASSQVVFGREAFF.

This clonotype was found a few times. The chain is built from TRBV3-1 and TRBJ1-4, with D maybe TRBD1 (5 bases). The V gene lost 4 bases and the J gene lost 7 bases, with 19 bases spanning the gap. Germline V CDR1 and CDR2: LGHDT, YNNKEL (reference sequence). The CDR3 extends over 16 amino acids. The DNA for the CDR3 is TGTGCCAGCAGCCGGGGCGGCCAGCCCGAGGTTGAAAAACTGTTTTTT. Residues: CASSRGGQPEVEKLFF. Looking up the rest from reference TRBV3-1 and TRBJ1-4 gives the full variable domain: DTAVSQTPKYLVTQMGNDKSIKCEQNLGHDTMYWYKQDSKKFLKIMFSYNNKELIINETVPNRFSPKSPDKAHLNLHINSLELGDSAVYFCASSRGGQPEVEKLFFGSGTQLSVL.

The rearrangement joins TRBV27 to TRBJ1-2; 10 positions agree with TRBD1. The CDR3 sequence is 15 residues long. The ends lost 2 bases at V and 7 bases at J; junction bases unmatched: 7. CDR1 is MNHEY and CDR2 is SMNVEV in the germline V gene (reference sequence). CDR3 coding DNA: TGTGCCAGCAGTTTAACGACAGGGGGCTTCTTTGGCTACACCTTC. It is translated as CASSLTTGGFFGYTF.

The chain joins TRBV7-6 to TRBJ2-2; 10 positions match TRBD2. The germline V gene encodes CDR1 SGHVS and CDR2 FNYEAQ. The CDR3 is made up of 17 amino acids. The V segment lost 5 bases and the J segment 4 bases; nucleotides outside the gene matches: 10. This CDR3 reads CASSPFLAGGATGELFF. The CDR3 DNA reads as TGTGCCAGCAGCCCCTTTTTAGCGGGAGGCGCCACCGGGGAGCTGTTTTTT.

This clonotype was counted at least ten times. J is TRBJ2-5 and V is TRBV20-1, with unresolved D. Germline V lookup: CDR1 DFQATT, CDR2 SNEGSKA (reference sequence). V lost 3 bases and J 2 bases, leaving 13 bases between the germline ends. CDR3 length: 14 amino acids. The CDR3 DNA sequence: TGCAGTGCTAGGCGCCCCGGTAGTCAAGAGACCCAGTACTTC. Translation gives CSARRPGSQETQYF.

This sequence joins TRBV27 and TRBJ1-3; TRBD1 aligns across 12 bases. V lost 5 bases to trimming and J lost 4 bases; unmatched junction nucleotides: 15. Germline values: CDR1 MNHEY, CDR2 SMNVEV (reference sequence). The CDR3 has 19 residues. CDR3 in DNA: TGTGCCAGCAGTCATCTGCCGGGACAGGGGGCAATATCCGGAAACACCATATATTTT. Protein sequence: CASSHLPGQGAISGNTIYF.

CDR3 nucleotides: TGCAGTGCCGGGCGGGACGTTCCCCCGATCGAGCAGTACTTC. Translating gives CSAGRDVPPIEQYF. The chain is built from TRBV20-1 and TRBJ2-7; perhaps TRBD2 as D (6 bases). CDR3 length equals 14 residues. Germline V lookup: CDR1 DFQATT, CDR2 SNEGSKA (reference sequence). The V end was cut by 6 bases, the J end by 6 bases, with 21 bases between.

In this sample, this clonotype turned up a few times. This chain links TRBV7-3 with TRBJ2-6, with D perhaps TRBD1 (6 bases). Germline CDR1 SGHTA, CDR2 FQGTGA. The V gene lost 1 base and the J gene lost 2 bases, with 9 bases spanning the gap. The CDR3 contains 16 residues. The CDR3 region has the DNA TGTGCCAGCAGCTTAATGGGACAACCTGGGGCCAACGTCCTGACTTTC. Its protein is CASSLMGQPGANVLTF.

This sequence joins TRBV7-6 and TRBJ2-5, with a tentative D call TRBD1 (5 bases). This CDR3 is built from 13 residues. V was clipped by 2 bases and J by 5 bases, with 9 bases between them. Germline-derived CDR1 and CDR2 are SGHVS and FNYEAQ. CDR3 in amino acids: CASSLKGLETQYF. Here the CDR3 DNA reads TGTGCCAGCAGCTTAAAGGGGTTGGAGACCCAGTACTTC.

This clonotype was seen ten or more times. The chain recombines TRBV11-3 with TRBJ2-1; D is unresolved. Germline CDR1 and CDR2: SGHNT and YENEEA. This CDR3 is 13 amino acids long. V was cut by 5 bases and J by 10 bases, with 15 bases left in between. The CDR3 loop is CASSPSPSVEQFF. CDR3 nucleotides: TGTGCCAGCAGCCCTTCCCCTTCTGTAGAGCAGTTCTTC.

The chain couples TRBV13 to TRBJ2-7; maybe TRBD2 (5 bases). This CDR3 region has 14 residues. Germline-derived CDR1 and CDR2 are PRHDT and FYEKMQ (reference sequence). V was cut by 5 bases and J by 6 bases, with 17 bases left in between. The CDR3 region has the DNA TGTGCCAGCAGCGAAGGAGGTGCGCTGAGCGAGCAGTACTTC. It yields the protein CASSEGGALSEQYF.

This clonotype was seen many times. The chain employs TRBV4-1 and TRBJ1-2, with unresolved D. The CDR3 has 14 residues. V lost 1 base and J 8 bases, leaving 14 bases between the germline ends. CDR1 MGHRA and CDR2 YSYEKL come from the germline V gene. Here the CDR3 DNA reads TGCGCCAGCAGCCAAGTTCCTGGGGTAGTAGGCTACACCTTC. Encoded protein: CASSQVPGVVGYTF.

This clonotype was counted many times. The CDR3 sequence is CASSEGPHHYEQYF. The CDR3 coding sequence is TGTGCCAGCAGTGAGGGTCCGCACCACTACGAGCAGTACTTC. The chain links TRBV2 to TRBJ2-7; D ambiguous. CDR1 is SNHLY and CDR2 is FYNNEI in the germline V gene. The ends were cut back, 3 bases at V and 3 bases at J, with 12 bases in the middle. This CDR3 spans 14 amino acids.

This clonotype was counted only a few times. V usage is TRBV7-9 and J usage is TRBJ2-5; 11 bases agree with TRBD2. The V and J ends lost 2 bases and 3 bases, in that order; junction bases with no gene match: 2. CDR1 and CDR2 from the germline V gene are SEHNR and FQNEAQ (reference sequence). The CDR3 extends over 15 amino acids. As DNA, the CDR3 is TGTGCCAGCAGCTTACAGACTAGCGGGAAAGAGACCCAGTACTTC. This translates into CASSLQTSGKETQYF.

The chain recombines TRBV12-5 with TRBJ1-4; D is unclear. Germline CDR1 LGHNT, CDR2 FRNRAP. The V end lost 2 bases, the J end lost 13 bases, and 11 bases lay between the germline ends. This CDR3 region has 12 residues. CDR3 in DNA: TGTGCTAGTGGTTTGACGCGAACCTCACTGTTTTTT. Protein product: CASGLTRTSLFF.

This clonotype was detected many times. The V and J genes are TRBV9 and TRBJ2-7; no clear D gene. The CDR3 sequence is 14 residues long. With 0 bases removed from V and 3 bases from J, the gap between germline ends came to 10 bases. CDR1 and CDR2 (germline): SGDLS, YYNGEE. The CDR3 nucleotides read TGTGCCAGCAGCGTAGTCCCAGAGAGCTACGAGCAGTACTTC. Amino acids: CASSVVPESYEQYF.

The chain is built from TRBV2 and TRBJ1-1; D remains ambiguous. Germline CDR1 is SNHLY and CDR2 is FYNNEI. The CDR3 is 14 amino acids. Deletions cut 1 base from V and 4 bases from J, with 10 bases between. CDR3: CASSEGYGSTEAFF. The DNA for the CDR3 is TGTGCCAGCAGTGAAGGGTACGGTTCCACTGAAGCTTTCTTT.

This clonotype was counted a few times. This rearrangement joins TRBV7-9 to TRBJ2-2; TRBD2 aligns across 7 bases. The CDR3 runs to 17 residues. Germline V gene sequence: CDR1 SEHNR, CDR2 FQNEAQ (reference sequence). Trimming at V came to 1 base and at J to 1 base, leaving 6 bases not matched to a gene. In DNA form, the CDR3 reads TGTGCCAGCAGCTTAGACAGACCTAGCGGGAACACCGGGGAGCTGTTTTTT. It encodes CASSLDRPSGNTGELFF.

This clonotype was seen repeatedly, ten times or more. The CDR3 loop is CASSLALAGDGEQFF. The CDR3 DNA is TGTGCCAGCAGCTTAGCATTAGCGGGAGACGGTGAGCAGTTCTTC. The rearrangement joins TRBV7-9 to TRBJ2-1, with 9 bases that match TRBD2. V shed 0 bases and J 9 bases; nucleotides not matched to a gene: 6. Germline CDR1 reads SEHNR; CDR2 reads FQNEAQ (reference sequence). The CDR3 is made up of 15 amino acids.

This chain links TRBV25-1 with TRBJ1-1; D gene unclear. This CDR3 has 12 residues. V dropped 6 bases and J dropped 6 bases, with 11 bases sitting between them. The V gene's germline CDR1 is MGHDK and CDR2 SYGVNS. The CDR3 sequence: CASSTRVAEAFF. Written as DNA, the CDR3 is TGTGCCAGCAGCACGAGGGTTGCTGAAGCTTTCTTT.